The clone carrying this T cell receptor (beta chain) showed up just once. Its target is not known. The data were taken from a study of CD8 T cells in Susac syndrome. On the study more broadly: Treatment at blood withdrawal was none, corticosteroids, or intravenous immunoglobulin alone in Susac syndrome patients.

This CDR3 comprises 14 residues. V dropped 0 bases and J dropped 4; count of bases not matched to a gene: 1. Sequencing of TCR beta was undertaken in CD8+ and CD4+ T cells derived from blood. General observations from the study: A relatively small number of individuals underwent TCR sequencing and HLA analysis.

Reverse transcription of about 0.5 to 1 ug RNA used random hexamers. TCRdb re-analysed the immunoSEQ multiplex PCR reads in MiXCR, keeping a single row per CDR3 protein. This repertoire shows about 180,000 distinct CDR3 sequences, 85% to 95% found once; its top ten account for around 0.11%. Sequencing was carried out using CD4+ T cells from PBMCs. This rearrangement joins TRBV12-3 or TRBV12-4 to TRBJ1-1, with TRBD1 matching over 8 bases. This receptor was obtained from a human donor with Susac syndrome. In DNA form, the CDR3 reads TGTGCCAGCAGTTTAGCGGACAGGGTCACTGAAGCTTTCTTT. Translating it yields CASSLADRVTEAFF.